This note documents a single TCR beta chain sequence. Antigen specificity is unknown. The CDR3 is made up of 15 amino acids. V lost 6 bases, J lost 8 bases, and 11 bases stayed unmatched. Looked up from germline, CDR1 is SNHLY and CDR2 is FYNNEI. Sequencing used immunoSEQ multiplex PCR; TCRdb keeps in-frame clones, though not all of them. The profile shows about 60,000 clones, around 86% of them singletons. The record originates from a study of pediatric ulcerative colitis. Study findings and constraints: Rectal repertoires separated controls, mild-moderate and acute severe colitis. Two rectal clonotypes were found only in ulcerative colitis patients, all of them.

The clonotype comes from a boy aged 5-17 years who was a control in a study of pediatric ulcerative colitis. The chain recombines TRBV2 with TRBJ1-4; TRBD1 agrees at 8 bases. Sequenced input: blood. As DNA, the CDR3 is TGTGCCAGCAGGCGAGCCCACAGGGGGGACGAAAAACTGTTTTTT. Translated: CASRRAHRGDEKLFF.